Given below is one T cell receptor beta chain in context. Its specificity is not known. With 0 bases removed from V and 0 bases from J, the gap between germline ends came to 7 bases. Germline-derived CDR1 and CDR2 are SGHRS and YFSETQ. The CDR3 spans 14 residues. The data were taken from a study of Ad26.COV2.S vaccination and SARS-CoV-2 variants. Study results and limitations: Recipients of either vaccine or placebo displayed similar breadth of non-spike TCRs. Quantification of TCR breadth and depth may have yielded underestimates of total T cell responses.

Assay used: immunoSEQ multiplex PCR; TCRdb lists only in-frame clones, some missing. The table lists 300,000 to 400,000 clones, around 90% of them singletons. The clonotype was recovered from a human donor who had recovered from COVID-19. Specimen: peripheral blood, collected after recovery from COVID-19. V usage is TRBV5-1 and J usage is TRBJ2-7, with a possible D match to TRBD1 (5 bases). This CDR3 reads CASSLDRSSYEQYF. CDR3 DNA sequence: TGCGCCAGCAGCTTGGACAGGAGCTCCTACGAGCAGTACTTC.